The 25 T cell receptor beta chains reported below all come from one sample, sequenced in a study of identical twins. One entry per CDR3 protein results from TCRdb running MiXCR on the 5' RACE reads. This table has about 240,000 distinct CDR3 sequences, 7.5% appearing once. These data were likewise used in another study, on yellow fever vaccine responses in identical twins.

Material for sequencing was CD8+ T cells sorted from blood. The origin of the receptors is a woman under 30 in good health.

This clonotype appeared a few times. The V call is TRBV29-1, the J call TRBJ2-3; TRBD2 agrees at 10 bases. Germline lookup yields CDR1 SQVTM and CDR2 ANQGSEA. This CDR3 has 16 residues. The J segment lost 0 bases and the V segment lost 4 bases, leaving 7 bases of the junction unmatched. CDR3 residues: CSVGLAGALSTDTQYF. CDR3 nucleotides: TGCAGCGTTGGGCTAGCGGGAGCGCTGAGCACAGATACGCAGTATTTT.

On this clonotype: A read error may be the cause here, since a much bigger clone is one base away. CDR3 loop: CSVEQDLGKVQETQYF. The CDR3 DNA reads as TGCAGCGTTGAGCAGGATCTAGGGAAGGTCCAAGAGACCCAGTACTTC. The chain carries TRBV29-1 and TRBJ2-5; D not certain. The V gene's germline CDR1 is SQVTM and CDR2 ANQGSEA. This CDR3 region has 16 residues. V was shortened by 3 bases and J by 1 base, with 18 bases between the two germline ends.

The V gene is TRBV5-1, the J gene TRBJ2-7; 7 nucleotides align to TRBD1. Germline V CDR1 and CDR2: SGHRS, YFSETQ. The CDR3 consists of 13 residues. With 7 bases clipped from V and 3 bases from J, the junction kept 7 bases outside the gene matches. CDR3 amino acids: CASANRGLYEQYV. In DNA, the CDR3 is TGCGCCAGCGCCAACAGGGGCCTCTACGAGCAGTACGTC.

V is TRBV13 and J is TRBJ1-2, with D possibly matching TRBD1 (6 bases). The CDR3 extends over 14 amino acids. The germline V gene encodes CDR1 PRHDT and CDR2 FYEKMQ (reference sequence). V dropped 2 bases and J dropped 2 bases, with 9 bases sitting between them. CDR3 protein: CASSLWGANYGYTF. Here the CDR3 DNA reads TGTGCCAGCAGCTTATGGGGGGCGAACTATGGCTACACCTTC. Using reference TRBV13 and TRBJ1-2 for the parts outside the CDR3, the full variable domain is AAGVIQSPRHLIKEKRETATLKCYPIPRHDTVYWYQQGPGQDPQFLISFYEKMQSDKGSIPDRFSAQQFSDYHSELNMSSLELGDSALYFCASSLWGANYGYTFGSGTRLTVV.

The chain combines TRBV9 with TRBJ1-2, with 7 bases aligning to TRBD1. The V and J ends lost 4 bases and 7 bases, in that order; junction bases with no gene match: 13. Germline lookup yields CDR1 SGDLS and CDR2 YYNGEE. This CDR3 is 15 amino acids long. CDR3 sequence reads: CASSQRQGTHLGYTF. Here the CDR3 DNA reads TGTGCCAGCAGCCAACGACAGGGTACACACCTTGGCTACACCTTC.

This clonotype was seen only a few times. V is TRBV10-3 and J is TRBJ2-7; 8 bases line up with TRBD1. CDR3 length: 13 amino acids. CDR1 and CDR2 from the germline V gene are ENHRY and SYGVKD. Trimming at V came to 10 bases and at J to 2 bases, leaving 7 bases not matched to a gene. CDR3 bases: TGTGCCAGCCAACAGGGGGACGCCTACGAGCAGTACGTC. This encodes CASQQGDAYEQYV.

This clonotype occurred a few times. This sequence joins TRBV2 and TRBJ2-5; no clear D gene. This CDR3 has 12 residues. Germline V lookup: CDR1 SNHLY, CDR2 FYNNEI. The CDR3 region is CVSNGRQETQYF. The CDR3 DNA is TGTGTCTCAAATGGCAGACAAGAGACCCAGTACTTC.

In this sample, this clonotype turned up many times. This chain uses TRBV7-2 with TRBJ2-5, with 7 bases identical to TRBD1. The junction had 7 bases not matched to a gene; V was cut back by 9 bases and J by 3 bases. This CDR3 has 13 amino acids. CDR1 and CDR2 from the germline V gene are SGHTA and FQGNSA. The CDR3 is CASYNRGEETQYF. DNA for the CDR3: TGTGCCAGTTACAACAGGGGTGAAGAGACCCAGTACTTC.

A word on this clonotype: One end of the junction does not line up with germline, which may come from a read error. The chain links TRBV2 to TRBJ1-6; D call uncertain. The CDR3 has 15 amino acids. Germline V CDR1 and CDR2: SNHLY, FYNNEI. The DNA of the CDR3 is TGTGCCAGCAGTGAAGGGGGATCCTATAATTCACGCCTCCACTTT. This gives the protein CASSEGGSYNSRLHF.

This clonotype has ten or more counts. V gene TRBV21-1 combines with J gene TRBJ2-1; the listed D gene, TRBD2, was not tested against the DNA. TRBV21-1 is an annotated pseudogene. The CDR3 length is 17 residues. The CDR3 coding sequence is TGTGCCAGCAGCGGATATAATAGCGGGAGGGATAACAATGAGCAGTTCTTC. Its translation: CASSGYNSGRDNNEQFF.

This chain links TRBV27 with TRBJ1-2, with TRBD1 identical over 8 bases. CDR1 is MNHEY, CDR2 SMNVEV, per germline (reference sequence). The J segment lost 7 bases and the V segment lost 3 bases, leaving 10 bases of the junction unmatched. This CDR3 is built from 15 residues. The CDR3 coding sequence is TGTGCCAGCAGTTTGTTACCCGACAGGGGCTCTGGCTACACCTTC. Its translation is CASSLLPDRGSGYTF.

This clonotype was found many times. For the CDR3, the DNA is TGTGCCAGCAGTTCCGAATACAGGGTGGATCAGCCCCAGCATTTT. It is translated as CASSSEYRVDQPQHF. This rearrangement joins TRBV28 to TRBJ1-5; TRBD1 might be the D (6 bases). Germline-derived CDR1 and CDR2 are MDHEN and SYDVKM. Trimming stripped 4 bases from V and 5 bases from J, with 15 bases between. This CDR3 contains 15 residues.

This clonotype was observed a few times. The chain recombines TRBV4-1 with TRBJ2-1; 7 nucleotides line up with TRBD2. The CDR3 is made up of 17 amino acids. Per germline, CDR1 MGHRA and CDR2 YSYEKL. Losses at the gene ends were 0 bases for V and 0 bases for J; bases not matched to a gene: 5. This chain's CDR3 is CASSQDRDYTSYNEQFF. The CDR3 nucleotides read TGCGCCAGCAGCCAAGACCGGGACTACACCTCCTACAATGAGCAGTTCTTC.

This clonotype was observed many times. This sequence joins TRBV29-1 and TRBJ2-2; D is unclear. Looked up from germline, CDR1 is SQVTM and CDR2 is ANQGSEA. Trimming shortened V by 7 bases and J by 6 bases, and 24 bases separated the two germline ends. The CDR3 totals 16 residues. As DNA, the CDR3 is TGCAGCGCACATTTGGGTAAAGGTCCCACTTCCGGGGAGCTGTTTTTT. Amino acids: CSAHLGKGPTSGELFF.

This clonotype was observed at least ten times. The DNA of the CDR3 is TGCAGTGCTAGTACCGGACAGGTTAGGGCGAACACTGAAGCTTTCTTT. Protein sequence: CSASTGQVRANTEAFF. V and J are TRBV20-1 and TRBJ1-1; 7 bases are shared with TRBD1. J lost 1 base, V lost 3 bases, and 11 bases had no gene match. The CDR3 contains 16 residues. Germline V gene data show CDR1 as DFQATT and CDR2 as SNEGSKA (reference sequence).

This clonotype was seen ten or more times. The V and J genes are TRBV5-1 and TRBJ2-7; 9 bases are shared with TRBD1. CDR1 and CDR2 (germline): SGHRS, YFSETQ. The V segment lost 2 bases and the J segment 2 bases; nucleotides outside the gene matches: 5. This CDR3 has 15 residues. CDR3 loop: CASSFNRDRAYEQYF. The CDR3 coding sequence is TGCGCCAGCAGCTTCAACCGGGACAGGGCCTACGAGCAGTACTTC.

This clonotype has ten or more counts. This chain uses TRBV7-9 with TRBJ1-2; no clear D gene. The CDR3 runs 12 residues. Germline CDR1 and CDR2: SEHNR and FQNEAQ (reference sequence). V lost 8 bases, J lost 8 bases, and 15 bases lay in between. CDR3 sequence: CASVYPTGGYTF. The CDR3 DNA sequence: TGTGCCAGCGTTTACCCGACGGGCGGCTACACCTTC. The entire variable domain, with the rest obtained from reference TRBV7-9 and TRBJ1-2, is as follows: DTGVSQNPRHKITKRGQNVTFRCDPISEHNRLYWYRQTLGQGPEFLTYFQNEAQLEKSRLLSDRFSAERPKGSFSTLEIQRTEQGDSAMYLCASVYPTGGYTFGSGTRLTVV.

This sequence joins TRBV14 and TRBJ2-1; 9 bases line up with TRBD2. The V segment lost 1 base and the J segment 7 bases; nucleotides outside the gene matches: 8. The CDR3 extends over 16 amino acids. The germline CDR1 and CDR2 sequences are SGHDN and FVKESK. CDR3 loop: CASSQVLAGITNEQFF. For the CDR3, the DNA is TGTGCCAGCAGCCAAGTTCTAGCGGGGATAACAAATGAGCAGTTCTTC.

This clonotype was counted a few times. The DNA for the CDR3 is TGTGCCAGCAGTTTAATCAGATCCGAGGGGTTGGGCTACACCTTC. Translating it yields CASSLIRSEGLGYTF. The chain combines TRBV27 with TRBJ1-2, with a possible D match to TRBD1 (5 bases). V lost 2 bases and J 8 bases, leaving 18 bases between the germline ends. Germline values: CDR1 MNHEY, CDR2 SMNVEV (reference sequence). The CDR3 length is 15 residues.

This clonotype was detected many times. The chain joins TRBV25-1 to TRBJ1-5; tentative D call: TRBD1 (5 bases). The V end lost 1 base, the J end lost 6 bases, and 10 bases lay between the germline ends. The CDR3 sequence is 14 residues long. The germline V gene has CDR1 MGHDK and CDR2 SYGVNS. CDR3 DNA: TGTGCCAGCAGTGAATTGGGGGGTACTCAGCCCCAGCATTTT. This sequence encodes CASSELGGTQPQHF.

This chain joins TRBV7-9 and TRBJ2-5, with D perhaps TRBD1 (5 bases). The germline V and J ends were trimmed by 5 bases and 7 bases, with 23 bases remaining between them. CDR1 is SEHNR, CDR2 FQNEAQ, per germline (reference sequence). This CDR3 has 16 amino acids. The CDR3 here is CASSPDPGRAAGTQYF. The CDR3 coding sequence is TGTGCCAGCAGCCCCGATCCCGGCAGGGCGGCTGGGACCCAGTACTTC.

This clonotype was counted a few times. The chain recombines TRBV10-1 with TRBJ2-5; D remains unclear. The V end was cut by 4 bases, the J end by 2 bases, with 11 bases between. The CDR3 loop spans 14 amino acids. The germline V gene encodes CDR1 WNHNN and CDR2 SYGVQD (reference sequence). CDR3 region: CASSGGPKQETQYF. The CDR3 DNA sequence: TGCGCCAGCAGTGGAGGTCCCAAACAAGAGACCCAGTACTTC.

This rearrangement joins TRBV20-1 to TRBJ2-7; D is possibly TRBD1 or TRBD2 (5 bases each). The CDR3 totals 15 residues. Germline V gives CDR1 DFQATT, CDR2 SNEGSKA (reference sequence). Trimming removed 0 bases at V and 0 bases at J, with 12 bases between. The DNA for the CDR3 is TGCAGTGCTAGAGATCTGGGACCCCCCTCCTACGAGCAGTACGTC. Its translation is CSARDLGPPSYEQYV.

This clonotype was counted ten times or more. The CDR3 loop reads CSVGGTSDFRSSYEQYF. CDR3 coding DNA: TGCAGCGTTGGTGGGACGTCGGACTTCCGTAGCTCCTACGAGCAGTACTTC. The chain links TRBV29-1 to TRBJ2-7; D might be TRBD1 or TRBD2, each matching 5 bases. There are 17 residues in the CDR3. Trimming cost V 4 bases and J 0 bases, with 22 bases left between them. Germline V gene lookup returns CDR1 SQVTM and CDR2 ANQGSEA.

V usage is TRBV5-6 and J usage is TRBJ2-3, with D possibly TRBD2 on 7 matching bases. Trimming removed 2 bases from V and 8 bases from J, with 12 bases in between. CDR3 length: 13 residues. Looked up from germline, CDR1 is SGHDT and CDR2 is YYEEEE. The DNA for the CDR3 is TGTGCCAGCAGCTTAGGGGGGGAGGCTACGCAGTATTTT. It yields the protein CASSLGGEATQYF.